One sample yielded the 3 T cell receptor beta chains listed below, sequenced in a study of a mutant IDH1 vaccine in newly diagnosed glioma. Measured with immunoSEQ multiplex PCR; TCRdb has only the in-frame clones, and not every one. The sample holds around 92,000 clones, roughly 85% seen once. Time point noted: baseline, week 1 (first vaccination visit). Treatment described: pre-vaccination baseline after standard-of-care therapy. The material was PBMCs, obtained from a glioma patient treated with radiotherapy, temozolomide or both. The receptors originated from a woman in her fifties or sixties with glioma.

The chain carries TRBV4-3 and TRBJ2-2; 13 bases align to TRBD2. The CDR3 runs to 21 residues. The germline V gene has CDR1 LGHNA and CDR2 YSLEER. V shed 0 bases, J shed 0 bases, and the junction held 10 bases outside the gene matches. The CDR3 nucleotides are TGCGCCAGCAGCCAAGATTTTATAGGACTAGCGGGGGCAGCGAACACCGGGGAGCTGTTTTTT. Translation gives CASSQDFIGLAGAANTGELFF.

The chain combines TRBV5-4 with TRBJ2-6; D perhaps matches TRBD1 (5 bases). The CDR3 sequence is 16 residues long. Trimming pared 0 bases from V and 2 bases from J, leaving 9 bases between. The V gene's germline CDR1 is SGHNT and CDR2 YYREEE (reference sequence). The CDR3 region is CASSLGQQAGANVLTF. CDR3 sequence (DNA): TGTGCCAGCAGCTTGGGACAGCAGGCTGGGGCCAACGTCCTGACTTTC.

This chain joins TRBV10-1 and TRBJ2-5, with 7 bases fitting TRBD1. J was trimmed by 1 base and V by 5 bases; bases with no gene match: 1. Germline loops: CDR1 WNHNN, CDR2 SYGVQD (reference sequence). The CDR3 runs 13 residues. The CDR3: CASSQGVQETQYF. The CDR3 DNA sequence: TGCGCCAGCAGTCAGGGGGTCCAAGAGACCCAGTACTTC.